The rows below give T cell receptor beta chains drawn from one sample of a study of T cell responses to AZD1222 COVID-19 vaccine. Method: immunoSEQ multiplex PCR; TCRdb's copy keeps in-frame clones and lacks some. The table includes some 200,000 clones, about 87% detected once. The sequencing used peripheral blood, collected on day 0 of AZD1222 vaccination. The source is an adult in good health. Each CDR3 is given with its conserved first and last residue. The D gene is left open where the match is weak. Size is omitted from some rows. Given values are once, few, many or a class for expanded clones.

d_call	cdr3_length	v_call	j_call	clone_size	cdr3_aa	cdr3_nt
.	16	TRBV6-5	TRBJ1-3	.	CASSYSSRSSGNTIYF	TGTGCCAGCAGTTACTCGAGCAGGAGCTCTGGAAACACCATATATTTT
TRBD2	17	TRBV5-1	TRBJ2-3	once	CASSNKGLAGSGDTQYF	TGCGCCAGCAGCAACAAAGGACTAGCGGGTTCCGGAGATACGCAGTATTTT
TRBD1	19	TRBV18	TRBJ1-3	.	CASSPMGQQILLSGNTIYF	TGTGCCAGCTCACCCATGGGACAGCAGATTTTACTCTCTGGAAACACCATATATTTT
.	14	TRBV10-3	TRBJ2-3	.	CASTSTESTDTQYF	TGTGCCTCCACCAGCACGGAGAGCACAGATACGCAGTATTTT
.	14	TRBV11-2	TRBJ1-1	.	CASSPLGKSTEAFF	TGTGCCAGCAGCCCCCTTGGGAAGAGCACTGAAGCTTTCTTT
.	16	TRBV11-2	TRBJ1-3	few	CASSWTDYYSGNTIYF	TGTGCCAGCAGCTGGACAGACTACTACTCTGGAAACACCATATATTTT
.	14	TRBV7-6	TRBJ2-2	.	CASRIQDSTGELFF	TGTGCCAGCAGGATACAAGACAGCACCGGGGAGCTGTTTTTT
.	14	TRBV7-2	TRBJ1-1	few	CASSLRAGDTEAFF	TGTGCCAGCAGCTTACGGGCAGGGGACACTGAAGCTTTCTTT
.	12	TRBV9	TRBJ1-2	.	CASSSSPYGYTF	TGTGCCAGCAGCTCAAGTCCCTATGGCTACACCTTC
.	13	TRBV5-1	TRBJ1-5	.	CASSLGANQPQHF	TGCGCCAGCAGCTTGGGGGCCAATCAGCCCCAGCATTTT
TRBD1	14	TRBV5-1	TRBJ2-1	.	CASSDRVKVNEQFF	TGCGCCAGTAGCGACAGGGTCAAAGTCAATGAGCAGTTCTTC
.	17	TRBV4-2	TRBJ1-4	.	CASSQDRGWATNEKLFF	TGTGCCAGCAGCCAAGACAGGGGCTGGGCAACTAATGAAAAACTGTTTTTT
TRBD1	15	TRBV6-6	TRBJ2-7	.	CASSTKRQGVYEQYF	TGTGCCAGCAGCACAAAGAGACAGGGCGTCTACGAGCAGTACTTC
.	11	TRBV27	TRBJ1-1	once	CASSFGFEAFF	TGTGCCAGCAGTTTTGGGTTTGAAGCTTTCTTT
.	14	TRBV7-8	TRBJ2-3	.	CASSFSGVGDTQYF	TGTGCCAGCAGCTTCTCCGGCGTGGGAGATACGCAGTATTTT
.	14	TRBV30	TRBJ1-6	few	CAWSPPRVESPLHF	TGTGCCTGGAGTCCCCCTAGGGTTGAATCACCCCTCCACTTT
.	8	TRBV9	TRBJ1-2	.	CATTGYTF	TGTGCTACCACTGGCTACACCTTC
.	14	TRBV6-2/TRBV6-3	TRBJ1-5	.	CASSLLGIPQPQHF	TGTGCCAGCAGCCTCCTAGGGATACCTCAGCCCCAGCATTTT
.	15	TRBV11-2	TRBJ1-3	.	CASSVGGSSGNTIYF	TGTGCCAGCAGCGTGGGGGGGAGCTCTGGAAACACCATATATTTT
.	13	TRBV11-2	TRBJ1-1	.	CASSLELRTEAFF	TGTGCCAGCAGCTTAGAGTTAAGGACTGAAGCTTTCTTT
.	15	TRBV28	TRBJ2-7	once	CASSLWGRTVYEQYF	TGTGCCAGCAGTTTGTGGGGCCGGACGGTCTACGAGCAGTACTTC
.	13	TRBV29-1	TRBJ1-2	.	CSVSGLANYGYTF	TGCAGCGTCTCAGGATTAGCTAACTATGGCTACACCTTC
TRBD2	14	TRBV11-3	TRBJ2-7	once	CASSPGLEVYEQYF	TGTGCCAGCAGCCCCGGACTAGAGGTCTACGAGCAGTACTTC
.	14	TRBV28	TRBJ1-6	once	CASSLGGKGSPLHF	TGTGCCAGCAGTTTAGGGGGAAAGGGTTCACCCCTCCACTTT
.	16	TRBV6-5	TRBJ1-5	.	CASSYSGQGLNQPQHF	TGTGCCAGCAGTTACTCGGGGCAGGGGCTCAATCAGCCCCAGCATTTT
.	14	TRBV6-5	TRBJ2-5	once	CATRRGGYQETQYF	TGTGCCACCAGGAGAGGCGGGTACCAAGAGACCCAGTACTTC
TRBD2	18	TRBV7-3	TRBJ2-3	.	CASSLSLTSGASTDTQYF	TGTGCCAGCAGCTTATCCCTGACTAGCGGAGCAAGCACAGATACGCAGTATTTT
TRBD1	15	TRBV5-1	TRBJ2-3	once	CASRPDRGLSHTQYF	TGCGCCAGCAGGCCCGACAGGGGCCTATCTCATACGCAGTATTTT
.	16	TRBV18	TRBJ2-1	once	CASSPPEGGSYNEQFF	TGTGCCAGCTCACCACCGGAGGGGGGGTCCTACAATGAGCAGTTCTTC
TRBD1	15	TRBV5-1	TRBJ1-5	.	CASSPGQGNIQPQHF	TGCGCCAGCAGCCCGGGACAGGGGAATATTCAGCCCCAGCATTTT
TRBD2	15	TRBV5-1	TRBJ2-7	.	CASSIHLADSYEQYF	TGCGCCAGCAGCATCCATCTAGCGGACTCCTACGAGCAGTACTTC